These T cell receptor beta chains were read from a single sample in a study of blood T cell repertoires in COVID-19. Produced via immunoSEQ multiplex PCR; TCRdb's table is partial and in-frame only. The table records tens of thousands of clones, about 85% of them present only once. The sequenced material came from peripheral blood. The source is a human donor in a cohort sampled during active COVID-19. Both conserved end residues are part of each CDR3. Each record gives: J gene, clone size, D gene, V gene, CDR3 protein, CDR3 DNA. A D gene is named only where the DNA matches it firmly. For some rows the clone size is stated as once, few or many, or as a class when expanded; others skip it.

TRBJ2-4	.	.	TRBV29-1	CSVGEGVVKNIQYF	TGCAGCGTTGGTGAAGGGGTGGTCAAAAACATTCAGTACTTC
TRBJ1-4	.	.	TRBV5-1	CASSFEGYEKLFF	TGCGCCAGCAGCTTCGAGGGCTATGAAAAACTGTTTTTT
TRBJ2-7	.	TRBD1	TRBV28	CASNQLRGRIAYEQYF	TGTGCCAGCAACCAACTCAGGGGGCGGATTGCCTACGAGCAGTACTTC
TRBJ2-3	.	.	TRBV19	CASILREGGADTQYF	TGTGCCAGTATATTAAGGGAAGGCGGGGCAGATACGCAGTATTTT
TRBJ2-1	.	.	TRBV2	CASSRDKRNEQFF	TGTGCCAGCAGCAGGGATAAGAGGAATGAGCAGTTCTTC
TRBJ2-1	once	.	TRBV7-8	CASSPLGFEDNEQFF	TGTGCCAGCAGCCCACTAGGCTTTGAGGACAATGAGCAGTTCTTC
TRBJ2-7	.	TRBD1	TRBV2	CASADRGLRVQYF	TGTGCCAGCGCCGACAGGGGTCTACGAGTGCAGTACTTC
TRBJ2-2	.	.	TRBV5-1	CASSLAPTGRIGELFF	TGCGCCAGCAGCTTGGCCCCCACAGGGCGGATCGGGGAGCTGTTTTTT
TRBJ2-3	.	.	TRBV3-1/TRBV3-2	CASSQYLARGTDTQYF	TGTGCCAGCAGCCAATACCTAGCGAGGGGCACAGATACGCAGTATTTT
TRBJ1-1	few	.	TRBV18	CASSPRSGVNTEAFF	TGTGCCAGCTCACCAAGGTCCGGGGTTAACACTGAAGCTTTCTTT
TRBJ2-5	.	.	TRBV10-2	CASSIGGETQYF	TGCGCCAGCTCCATCGGGGGAGAGACCCAGTACTTC
TRBJ1-3	once	.	TRBV28	CASSSLAGGHLSGNTIYF	TGTGCCAGCAGTTCCCTCGCGGGGGGGCACCTCTCTGGAAACACCATATATTTT
TRBJ2-3	.	.	TRBV3-1/TRBV3-2	CASSLLAYTDTQYF	TGTGCCAGCAGCCTGCTGGCTTACACAGATACGCAGTATTTT
TRBJ2-2	.	TRBD2	TRBV28	CATLTWAAGDGELFF	TGTGCCACCCTTACCTGGGCGGCGGGGGACGGGGAGCTGTTTTTT
TRBJ2-1	.	TRBD2	TRBV5-6	CASSDWGLALGNEQFF	TGTGCCAGCAGCGACTGGGGACTAGCGCTGGGCAATGAGCAGTTCTTC
TRBJ1-1	.	TRBD1	TRBV10-3	CAVGTGGMNTEAFF	TGTGCCGTAGGGACAGGGGGAATGAACACTGAAGCTTTCTTT
TRBJ2-3	many	.	TRBV5-4	CASSLTQAEDGVSTDTQYF	TGTGCCAGCAGCTTAACCCAAGCGGAGGATGGGGTTAGCACAGATACGCAGTATTTT
TRBJ1-3	.	.	TRBV6-6	CASSYPDWTGNTIYF	TGTGCCAGCAGTTACCCAGACTGGACTGGAAACACCATATATTTT
TRBJ2-1	.	.	TRBV10-3	CAISESALGAYNEQFF	TGTGCCATCAGTGAGTCGGCTCTAGGGGCCTACAATGAGCAGTTCTTC
TRBJ2-5	.	.	TRBV11-2	CASSLDRETQYF	TGTGCCAGCAGCTTAGATCGAGAGACCCAGTACTTC
TRBJ1-5	.	.	TRBV4-2	CASSQEASSRGFNQPQHF	TGTGCCAGCAGCCAAGAGGCTTCGTCGCGCGGGTTCAATCAGCCCCAGCATTTT
TRBJ1-2	.	TRBD1	TRBV28	CASTTGQGDGYTF	TGTGCCAGCACCACGGGACAGGGGGATGGCTACACCTTC